Described below is a single T cell receptor (beta chain) sequence and its context. Its target is not known. This entry belongs to a study of a mutant IDH1 vaccine in newly diagnosed glioma. Study-level points and caveats: No link was apparently found between pseudoprogression and changes in top peripheral T cell clonotypes.

This sample's time point: week 47, end of study. The content of each vaccine dose was 300 ug of mutant IDH1 20-mer peptide, and topical imiquimod accompanied it. Germline values: CDR1 MRHNA, CDR2 SNTAGT. The CDR3 has 15 amino acids. After removal of 8 bases from V and 0 bases from J, the junction contained 6 bases not matched to a gene. Only in-frame clones appear in the TCRdb table, and some are missing; sequencing was by immunoSEQ multiplex PCR. Here the sample spans approximately 80,000 clones, 75% to 90% being singletons. Sequenced here: PBMCs, sampled from a glioma patient whose treatment included an IDH1 peptide vaccine. The TCR comes from a man aged 40-49 years with glioma. The rearrangement links TRBV6-4 to TRBJ2-2; 7 nucleotides line up with TRBD1. The chain's CDR3 is CASVERGPNTGELFF. The CDR3 DNA sequence: TGTGCCAGCGTCGAAAGGGGGCCGAACACCGGGGAGCTGTTTTTT.